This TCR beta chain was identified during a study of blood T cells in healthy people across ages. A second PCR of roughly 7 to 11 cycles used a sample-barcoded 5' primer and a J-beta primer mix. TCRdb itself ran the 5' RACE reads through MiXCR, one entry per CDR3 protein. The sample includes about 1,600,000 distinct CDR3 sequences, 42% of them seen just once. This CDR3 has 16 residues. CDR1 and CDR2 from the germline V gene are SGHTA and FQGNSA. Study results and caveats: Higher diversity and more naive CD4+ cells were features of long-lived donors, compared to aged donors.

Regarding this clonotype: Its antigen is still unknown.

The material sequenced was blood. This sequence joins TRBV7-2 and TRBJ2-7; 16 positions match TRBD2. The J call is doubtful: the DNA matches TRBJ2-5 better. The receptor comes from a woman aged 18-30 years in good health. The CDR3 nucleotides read TGTGCCAGTGACCCGGGACTAGCGGGGGGGCTTGAGACCCAGTACTTC. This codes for CASDPGLAGGLETQYF.